The 32 T cell receptor beta chains in this list originate from one sample, sequenced in a study of blood T cell repertoires in COVID-19. Only in-frame clones appear in the TCRdb table, and some are missing; sequencing was by immunoSEQ multiplex PCR. This table has about 55,000 clones, 85% appearing once. The sequenced sample was peripheral blood. These receptors were obtained from a human donor in a cohort sampled during active COVID-19.

This rearrangement joins TRBV19 to TRBJ2-7; 10 nucleotides agree with TRBD1. The CDR3 length is 15 residues. In germline, CDR1 is LNHDA, CDR2 SQIVND (reference sequence). The V gene end was trimmed by 5 bases and the J gene end by 6 bases; junction bases not matched to a gene: 10. CDR3 in DNA: TGTGCCAGTAGTCTAAGCGACAGGGGGCATCTCGAGCAGTACTTC. This encodes CASSLSDRGHLEQYF.

The gene calls are TRBV6-6 and TRBJ1-6; D gene ambiguous. The germline CDR1 and CDR2 sequences are MNHNY and SVGAGI (reference sequence). CDR3 length: 16 amino acids. Trimming removed 2 bases at V and 7 bases at J, with 15 bases between. In nucleotides, the CDR3 is TGTGCCAGCAGTTACCTTGGGCCGGATACGAATTCACCCCTCCACTTT. It specifies CASSYLGPDTNSPLHF.

This clone appeared a few times. This rearrangement joins TRBV4-3 to TRBJ1-5; no reliable D call. This CDR3 comprises 14 residues. V gave up 0 bases and J gave up 0 bases, with 3 bases separating them. The V gene's germline CDR1 is LGHNA and CDR2 YSLEER. The CDR3 nucleotides are TGCGCCAGCAGCCAAGACTATAGCAATCAGCCCCAGCATTTT. Amino acids: CASSQDYSNQPQHF.

J is TRBJ1-1 and V is TRBV25-1; 11 bases map to TRBD1. The ends lost 6 bases at V and 0 bases at J; junction bases unmatched: 6. This CDR3 is built from 16 residues. The germline gives CDR1 MGHDK, CDR2 SYGVNS. CDR3: CASRGQGGLMNTEAFF. Written as DNA, the CDR3 is TGTGCCAGCAGGGGACAGGGGGGACTTATGAACACTGAAGCTTTCTTT.

This chain joins TRBV9 and TRBJ2-5, with 8 bases matching TRBD2. The trim removed 2 bases at V and 5 bases at J, leaving 8 bases unmatched. The V gene's germline CDR1 is SGDLS and CDR2 YYNGEE. This CDR3 is 15 amino acids long. The CDR3 bases are TGTGCCAGCAGCGTCGGGGGGGCACTTTGGGAGACCCAGTACTTC. As protein: CASSVGGALWETQYF.

This rearrangement joins TRBV5-4 to TRBJ2-6; 10 nucleotides line up with TRBD1. This CDR3 contains 18 residues. V shed 4 bases and J 1 base; nucleotides not matched to a gene: 8. Germline V gene lookup returns CDR1 SGHNT and CDR2 YYREEE (reference sequence). CDR3 DNA: TGTGCCAGCAGCCCTCGGGACAGGGGAAGGTCTGGGGCCAACGTCCTGACTTTC. Its protein product is CASSPRDRGRSGANVLTF.

J is TRBJ1-5 and V is TRBV9; D possibly corresponds to TRBD1 (5 bases). The germline gives CDR1 SGDLS, CDR2 YYNGEE. The CDR3 has 14 residues. Trimming shortened V by 0 bases and J by 2 bases, and 6 bases separated the two germline ends. Here the CDR3 DNA reads TGTGCCAGCAGCGTAGGGGGCGGCAATCAGCCCCAGCATTTT. Amino acids: CASSVGGGNQPQHF.

The chain has TRBV15 and TRBJ1-1, with TRBD1 identical over 9 bases. The CDR3 extends over 16 amino acids. V shed 2 bases and J 6 bases; nucleotides not matched to a gene: 10. The germline CDR1 and CDR2 sequences are LNHNV and YYDKDF (reference sequence). CDR3 nucleotides: TGTGCCACCAGCAGACCTAACAGGGGGCGCATCGCTGAAGCTTTCTTT. Translation: CATSRPNRGRIAEAFF.

J is TRBJ2-2 and V is TRBV19, with 7 nucleotides matching TRBD2. CDR3 length: 13 amino acids. Germline-derived CDR1 and CDR2 are LNHDA and SQIVND (reference sequence). The trim removed 4 bases at V and 5 bases at J, leaving 1 base unmatched. DNA of the CDR3: TGTGCCAGTAGTAGCGGGAGTACCGGGGAGCTGTTTTTT. It translates to CASSSGSTGELFF. The full variable domain, with the rest looked up from reference TRBV19 and TRBJ2-2, is DGGITQSPKYLFRKEGQNVTLSCEQNLNHDAMYWYRQDPGQGLRLIYYSQIVNDFQKGDIAEGYSVSREKKESFPLTVTSAQKNPTAFYLCASSSGSTGELFFGEGSRLTVL.

This chain uses TRBV15 with TRBJ2-7; D is perhaps TRBD1 (6 bases). V shed 0 bases and J shed 1 base, with 10 bases lying between them. Germline lookup yields CDR1 LNHNV and CDR2 YYDKDF (reference sequence). CDR3 size: 15 residues. CDR3 sequence (DNA): TGTGCCACCAGCAGAGATTCCAGGGGATCCTACGAGCAGTACTTC. It codes for CATSRDSRGSYEQYF.

The chain joins TRBV7-2 to TRBJ1-4, with a tentative D call TRBD1 (5 bases). Trimming removed 1 base at V and 5 bases at J, with 11 bases between. CDR3 size: 15 residues. Germline V gene sequence: CDR1 SGHTA, CDR2 FQGNSA. The CDR3 here is CASSLGGRENEKLFF. The CDR3 bases are TGTGCCAGCAGCTTAGGGGGCAGGGAAAATGAAAAACTGTTTTTT.

The chain joins TRBV3-1 (or the pseudogene TRBV3-2) to TRBJ1-4; 7 bases are a match to TRBD1. The CDR3 is 14 amino acids. The ends lost 1 base at V and 10 bases at J; junction bases unmatched: 6. CDR1 is LGHDT and CDR2 is YNNKEL in the germline V gene (reference sequence). The CDR3 nucleotides read TGTGCCAGCAGCCAAGGTACAGGGGATGTAAAACTGTTTTTT. It specifies CASSQGTGDVKLFF.

CDR3 loop: CASSALDRAIGSTDTQYF. The CDR3 DNA reads as TGTGCCAGCAGCGCATTGGACAGGGCAATTGGAAGCACAGATACGCAGTATTTT. V and J are TRBV5-4 and TRBJ2-3; TRBD1 matches at 8 bases. Trimming took 4 bases from V and 0 from J; bases not matched to a gene: 13. Looked up from germline, CDR1 is SGHNT and CDR2 is YYREEE (reference sequence). There are 18 residues in the CDR3.

This clone is a singleton in its sample. V and J are TRBV15 and TRBJ1-5, with 7 bases that match TRBD1. Germline values: CDR1 LNHNV, CDR2 YYDKDF (reference sequence). V was pared by 9 bases and J by 6 bases, with 8 bases of the junction left unmatched. CDR3 length: 13 residues. The CDR3 DNA follows: TGTGCCACTGCGGGACAGCGAGGTCAGCCCCAGCATTTT. Protein: CATAGQRGQPQHF.

This chain joins TRBV28 and TRBJ2-7; 7 bases fit TRBD2. The CDR3 runs 18 residues. The V gene's germline CDR1 is MDHEN and CDR2 SYDVKM. V trimming: 6 bases; J trimming: 2 bases; junction bases outside the gene matches: 19. DNA for the CDR3: TGTGCCAGCAGAGCGGGACGGGTGGGTAAGTGGATTGCCTACGAGCAGTACTTC. Protein product: CASRAGRVGKWIAYEQYF.

The V and J genes are TRBV7-2 and TRBJ2-7, with 9 nucleotides matching TRBD2. The CDR3 spans 14 residues. V was pared by 7 bases and J by 3 bases, with 7 bases of the junction left unmatched. Per germline, CDR1 SGHTA and CDR2 FQGNSA. CDR3 bases: TGTGCCAGCACCGTGACTAGCGGCCTCTACGAGCAGTACTTC. Translation: CASTVTSGLYEQYF. The variable domain in full, with the rest retrieved from reference TRBV7-2 and TRBJ2-7, is GAGVSQSPSNKVTEKGKDVELRCDPISGHTALYWYRQSLGQGLEFLIYFQGNSAPDKSGLPSDRFSAERTGGSVSTLTIQRTQQEDSAVYLCASTVTSGLYEQYFGPGTRLTVT.

This clone is labeled as medium-sized. The chain uses TRBV7-9 and TRBJ2-3; maybe TRBD2 (6 bases). The CDR3 has 14 residues. Trimming removed 7 bases at V and 3 bases at J, with 14 bases between. Germline V lookup: CDR1 SEHNR, CDR2 FQNEAQ (reference sequence). The chain's CDR3 is CASNPGGATDTQYF. Here the CDR3 DNA reads TGTGCCAGCAATCCTGGCGGGGCAACAGATACGCAGTATTTT.

This clone was picked up one time. The J gene is TRBJ2-2, the V gene TRBV27; the match to TRBD2 covers 7 bases. The germline CDR1 and CDR2 sequences are MNHEY and SMNVEV (reference sequence). The ends lost 4 bases at V and 2 bases at J; junction bases unmatched: 10. CDR3 length: 17 amino acids. The CDR3 is CASSSGGGGLNTGELFF. In nucleotides, the CDR3 is TGTGCCAGCAGTTCTGGGGGGGGAGGGTTAAACACCGGGGAGCTGTTTTTT.

The chain joins TRBV30 to TRBJ2-1, with D maybe TRBD1 (6 bases). This CDR3 is 13 amino acids long. Germline CDR1 GTSNPN, CDR2 SVGIG (reference sequence). Deletions cut 1 base from V and 12 bases from J, with 16 bases between. Here the CDR3 DNA reads TGTGCCTGGAGTGGGACAGCCGGGACGGGGCAGTTCTTC. It encodes CAWSGTAGTGQFF.

This sequence joins TRBV6-2 or TRBV6-3 and TRBJ2-2; TRBD2 matches at 9 bases. Germline V lookup: CDR1 MNHEY, CDR2 SVGEGT. The V segment lost 0 bases and the J segment 1 base; nucleotides outside the gene matches: 3. This CDR3 has 17 amino acids. This CDR3 reads CASSYSSGRVNTGELFF. Here the CDR3 DNA reads TGTGCCAGCAGTTACTCTAGCGGGAGAGTGAACACCGGGGAGCTGTTTTTT.

This sequence joins TRBV6-1 and TRBJ1-4, with TRBD1 as a possible D gene (5 bases). The CDR3 is 15 residues long. The V gene lost 2 bases and the J gene lost 2 bases, with 9 bases spanning the gap. Germline V CDR1 and CDR2: MNHNS, SASEGT. CDR3 in amino acids: CASSEMGTTNEKLFF. CDR3 in DNA: TGTGCCAGCAGTGAAATGGGGACTACTAATGAAAAACTGTTTTTT.

This chain connects TRBV30 to TRBJ2-1; D is ambiguous. Germline CDR1 GTSNPN, CDR2 SVGIG (reference sequence). The CDR3 is made up of 12 amino acids. V was clipped by 2 bases and J by 6 bases, with 8 bases between them. In DNA form, the CDR3 reads TGTGCCTGGAGTAGGAGTCCCAATGAGCAGTTCTTC. Its translation is CAWSRSPNEQFF. The entire variable domain, with the rest obtained from reference TRBV30 and TRBJ2-1, is as follows: SQTIHQWPATLVQPVGSPLSLECTVEGTSNPNLYWYRQAAGRGLQLLFYSVGIGQISSEVPQNLSASRPQDRQFILSSKKLLLSDSGFYLCAWSRSPNEQFFGPGTRLTVL.

Only a few counts were recorded for this clone. The chain employs TRBV5-4 and TRBJ1-6, with a tentative D call TRBD1 (5 bases). The germline V gene encodes CDR1 SGHNT and CDR2 YYREEE (reference sequence). Trimming took 5 bases from V and 0 from J, leaving 12 bases between them. The CDR3 extends over 16 amino acids. The CDR3 nucleotides are TGTGCCAGCAGAGCTGCTAGGGGCTCCTATAATTCACCCCTCCACTTT. This encodes CASRAARGSYNSPLHF. Combining the CDR3 with reference TRBV5-4 and TRBJ1-6 gives the whole variable domain ETGVTQSPTHLIKTRGQQVTLRCSSQSGHNTVSWYQQALGQGPQFIFQYYREEENGRGNFPPRFSGLQFPNYSSELNVNALELDDSALYLCASRAARGSYNSPLHFGNGTRLTVT.

The rearrangement joins TRBV10-2 to TRBJ1-1; tentatively, D is TRBD1 (6 bases). This CDR3 is 15 amino acids long. Germline V gene data show CDR1 as WSHSY and CDR2 as SAAADI. Trimming took 0 bases from V and 5 from J, leaving 13 bases between them. CDR3 loop: CASSESLGGVTEAFF. For the CDR3, the DNA is TGCGCCAGCAGTGAGTCCCTAGGGGGAGTGACTGAAGCTTTCTTT.

This CDR3 reads CASSYAAEKLFF. Here the CDR3 DNA reads TGTGCCAGCAGTTACGCGGCTGAAAAACTGTTTTTT. The genes are TRBV6-2 or TRBV6-3 and TRBJ1-4; D call uncertain. Germline assignment: CDR1 MNHEY and CDR2 SVGEGT. The CDR3 is 12 amino acids. The V end lost 2 bases, the J end lost 7 bases, and 5 bases lay between the germline ends.

V is TRBV7-2 and J is TRBJ2-5; D may be TRBD2 (6 bases). The V gene's germline CDR1 is SGHTA and CDR2 FQGNSA. This CDR3 has 15 amino acids. Trimming took off 2 bases at V and 2 bases at J, with 12 bases between the two ends. In DNA form, the CDR3 reads TGTGCCAGCAGCTTACCGCCTGGACTACAAGAGACCCAGTACTTC. It codes for CASSLPPGLQETQYF. Supplemented by reference TRBV7-2 and TRBJ2-5, the full variable domain reads GAGVSQSPSNKVTEKGKDVELRCDPISGHTALYWYRQSLGQGLEFLIYFQGNSAPDKSGLPSDRFSAERTGGSVSTLTIQRTQQEDSAVYLCASSLPPGLQETQYFGPGTRLLVL.

This clone was counted a few times. The chain couples TRBV27 to TRBJ1-3; 8 bases align to TRBD1. Losses at the gene ends were 3 bases for V and 8 bases for J; bases not matched to a gene: 9. The CDR3 consists of 15 residues. CDR1 and CDR2 (germline): MNHEY, SMNVEV (reference sequence). The CDR3, as DNA: TGTGCCAGCAGTTTCCGTAAAGACAGGGGTGACACCATATATTTT. Translating gives CASSFRKDRGDTIYF.

The sample holds one count of this clone. The rearrangement uses TRBV11-3 and TRBJ2-5; TRBD2 aligns across 7 bases. The junction had 2 bases not matched to a gene; V was cut back by 3 bases and J by 4 bases. The CDR3 has 13 residues. In germline, CDR1 is SGHNT, CDR2 YENEEA. The CDR3 spells CASSLSSGETQYF. Written as DNA, the CDR3 is TGTGCCAGCAGCTTGTCTAGCGGAGAGACCCAGTACTTC. Supplemented by reference TRBV11-3 and TRBJ2-5, the full variable domain reads EAGVVQSPRYKIIEKKQPVAFWCNPISGHNTLYWYLQNLGQGPELLIRYENEEAVDDSQLPKDRFSAERLKGVDSTLKIQPAELGDSAVYLCASSLSSGETQYFGPGTRLLVL.

This clone was picked up one time. The rearrangement uses TRBV7-8 and TRBJ2-7, with TRBD1 matching 8 bases. V lost 2 bases to trimming and J lost 6 bases; unmatched junction nucleotides: 3. CDR1 and CDR2 (germline): SGHVS, FQNEAQ. The CDR3 runs to 13 residues. CDR3 nucleotide sequence: TGTGCCAGCAGCTTACAGGGGGCTATCGAGCAGTACTTC. Encoded protein: CASSLQGAIEQYF.

CDR3 region: CATSSGPYQPQHF. For the CDR3, the DNA is TGTGCCACCAGCAGTGGGCCCTATCAGCCCCAGCATTTT. V usage is TRBV15 and J usage is TRBJ1-5; D remains ambiguous. Germline CDR1 LNHNV, CDR2 YYDKDF (reference sequence). Between the trimmed V and J ends, which lost 3 bases and 5 bases, there was a span of 8 bases. The CDR3 loop spans 13 amino acids.

The chain employs TRBV10-3 and TRBJ2-1, with TRBD2 matching 11 bases. Germline-derived CDR1 and CDR2 are ENHRY and SYGVKD. J lost 3 bases, V lost 2 bases, and 6 bases had no gene match. The length of the CDR3 is 17 residues. The CDR3 DNA sequence: TGTGCCATCAGTGAGACCGGGACTAGCGGAGTCTACAATGAGCAGTTCTTC. Amino acids: CAISETGTSGVYNEQFF.

This clone has a handful of counts. The V call is TRBV5-1, the J call TRBJ1-1; 8 nucleotides match TRBD1. This CDR3 has 14 residues. Germline CDR1 reads SGHRS; CDR2 reads YFSETQ. V gave up 5 bases and J gave up 1 base; unmatched junction bases: 4. The CDR3 reads CASRTGQGNTEAFF. CDR3 in DNA: TGCGCCAGCAGAACCGGACAGGGGAACACTGAAGCTTTCTTT.